The 5 T cell receptor beta chains reported below all come from one sample, sequenced in a study of cytomegalovirus exposure and HLA in healthy donors. The PCR used 60 Vbeta and 13 Jbeta primers. TCRdb keeps only in-frame clones here, not all; method: immunoSEQ multiplex PCR. The sample has 200,000 to 250,000 clones, 70% to 80% seen once. Sequenced sample: PBMCs. The source of these receptors is a girl aged 2-10 years in good health and CMV-seronegative.

This chain uses TRBV5-1 with TRBJ1-1; the D is unclear. The CDR3 contains 16 residues. Trimming left V 3 bases short and J 0 bases short, with 15 bases between. Germline V gene lookup returns CDR1 SGHRS and CDR2 YFSETQ. CDR3 in amino acids: CASSSDDILMNTEAFF. CDR3 sequence (DNA): TGCGCCAGCAGCTCCGATGACATTCTCATGAACACTGAAGCTTTCTTT.

V is TRBV29-1 and J is TRBJ2-7; D is possibly TRBD1 (6 bases). Germline V gene data show CDR1 as SQVTM and CDR2 as ANQGSEA. The length of the CDR3 is 12 residues. With 5 bases removed from V and 3 bases from J, the gap between germline ends came to 11 bases. The CDR3 loop is CSVYEGGYEQYF. The CDR3 nucleotides read TGCAGCGTTTATGAAGGGGGCTACGAGCAGTACTTC.

The chain has TRBV7-6 and TRBJ1-6; 8 bases line up with TRBD1. Germline CDR1 SGHVS, CDR2 FNYEAQ. V gave up 5 bases and J gave up 6 bases; unmatched junction bases: 12. The CDR3 is made up of 17 amino acids. The CDR3 spells CASSPTERTGINSPLHF. The CDR3 nucleotides read TGTGCCAGCAGCCCGACCGAGCGGACAGGGATTAATTCACCCCTCCACTTT.

CDR3 protein: CASSKTSGGTIQETQYF. CDR3 DNA: TGTGCCAGCAGCAAGACTAGCGGGGGAACTATTCAAGAGACCCAGTACTTC. The V call is TRBV14, the J call TRBJ2-5, with 12 bases identical to TRBD2. The CDR3 runs 17 residues. Germline assignment: CDR1 SGHDN and CDR2 FVKESK. V was clipped by 5 bases and J by 2 bases; unmatched bases: 9.

The sample holds a few counts of this clone. J is TRBJ2-2 and V is TRBV7-9; no firm D call. The CDR3 is made up of 12 amino acids. CDR1 SEHNR and CDR2 FQNEAQ come from the germline V gene (reference sequence). V lost 5 bases, J lost 9 bases, and 10 bases lay in between. The CDR3 DNA follows: TGTGCCAGCAGCCCTAGGCCTTGGGAGCTGTTTTTT. Translation gives CASSPRPWELFF.